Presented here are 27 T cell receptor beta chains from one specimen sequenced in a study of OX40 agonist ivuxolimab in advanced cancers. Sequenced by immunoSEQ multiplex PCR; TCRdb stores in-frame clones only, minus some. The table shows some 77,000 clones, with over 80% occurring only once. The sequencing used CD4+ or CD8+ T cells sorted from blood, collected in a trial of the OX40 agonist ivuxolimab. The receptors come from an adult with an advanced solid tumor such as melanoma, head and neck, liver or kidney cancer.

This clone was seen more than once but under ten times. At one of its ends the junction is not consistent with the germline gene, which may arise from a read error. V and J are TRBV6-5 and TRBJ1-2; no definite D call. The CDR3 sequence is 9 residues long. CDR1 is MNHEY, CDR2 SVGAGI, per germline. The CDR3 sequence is CASSESPSF. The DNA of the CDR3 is TGTGCCAGCAGTGAGTCACCTTCCTTC.

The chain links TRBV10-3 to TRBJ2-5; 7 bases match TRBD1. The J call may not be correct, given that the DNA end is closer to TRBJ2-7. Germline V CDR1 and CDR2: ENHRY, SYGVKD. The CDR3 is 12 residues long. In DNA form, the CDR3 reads TGTGCCATCAGCGACAGGGACTACGAGCAGTACTTC. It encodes CAISDRDYEQYF.

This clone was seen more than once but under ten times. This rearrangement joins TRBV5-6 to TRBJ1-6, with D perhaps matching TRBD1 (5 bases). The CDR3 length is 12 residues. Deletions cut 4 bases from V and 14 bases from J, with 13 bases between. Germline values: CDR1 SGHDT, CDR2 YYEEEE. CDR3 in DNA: TGTGCCAGCAGCCAGGGAGAGGGGTCCCTCCACTTT. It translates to CASSQGEGSLHF.

CDR3 sequence: CASNALASETQYF. The CDR3 DNA is TGCGCCAGCAATGCCCTAGCGTCAGAGACCCAGTACTTC. The chain employs TRBV10-2 and TRBJ2-5, with D maybe TRBD2 (6 bases). The V end lost 7 bases, the J end lost 4 bases, and 13 bases lay between the germline ends. Germline loops: CDR1 WSHSY, CDR2 SAAADI. CDR3 size: 13 residues.

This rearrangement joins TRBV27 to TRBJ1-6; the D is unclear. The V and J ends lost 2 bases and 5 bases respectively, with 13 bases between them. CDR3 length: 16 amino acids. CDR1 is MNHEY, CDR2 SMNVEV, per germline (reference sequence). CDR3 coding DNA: TGTGCCAGCAGTTTAAGCCTAGAAGCGAATAATTCACCCCTCCACTTT. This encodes CASSLSLEANNSPLHF.

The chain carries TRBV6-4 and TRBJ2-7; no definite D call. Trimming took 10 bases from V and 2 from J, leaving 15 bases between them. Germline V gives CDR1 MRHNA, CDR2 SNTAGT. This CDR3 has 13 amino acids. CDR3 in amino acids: CANQKVPPYEQYF. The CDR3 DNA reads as TGTGCCAACCAAAAAGTTCCCCCCTACGAGCAGTACTTC.

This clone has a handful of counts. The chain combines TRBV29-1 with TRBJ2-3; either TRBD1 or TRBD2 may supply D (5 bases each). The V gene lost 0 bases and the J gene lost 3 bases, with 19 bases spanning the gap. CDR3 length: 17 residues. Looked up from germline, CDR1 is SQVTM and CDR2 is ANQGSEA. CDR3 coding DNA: TGCAGCGTTGAAGACCTCCCGGGACGGTGGGAAACAGATACGCAGTATTTT. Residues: CSVEDLPGRWETDTQYF.

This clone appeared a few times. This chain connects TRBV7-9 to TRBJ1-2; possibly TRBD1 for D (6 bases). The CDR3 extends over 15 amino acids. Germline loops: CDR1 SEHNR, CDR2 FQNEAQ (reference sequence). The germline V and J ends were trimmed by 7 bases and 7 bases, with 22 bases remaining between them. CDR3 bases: TGTGCCAGCATCGCGGAGGCGGGGCCCAGGGGTGGCTACACCTTC. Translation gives CASIAEAGPRGGYTF.

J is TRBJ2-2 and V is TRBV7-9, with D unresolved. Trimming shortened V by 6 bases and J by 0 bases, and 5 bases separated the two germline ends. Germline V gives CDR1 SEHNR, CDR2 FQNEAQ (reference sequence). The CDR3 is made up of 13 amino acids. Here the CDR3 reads CASSSANTGELFF. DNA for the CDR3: TGTGCCAGCAGTTCAGCGAACACCGGGGAGCTGTTTTTT.

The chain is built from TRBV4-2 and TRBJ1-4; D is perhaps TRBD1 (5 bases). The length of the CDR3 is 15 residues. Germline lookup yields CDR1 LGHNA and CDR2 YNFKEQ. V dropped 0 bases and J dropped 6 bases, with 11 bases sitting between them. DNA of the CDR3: TGTGCCAGCAGCCAAGATACAGGTTCGGATGAAAAACTGTTTTTT. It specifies CASSQDTGSDEKLFF.

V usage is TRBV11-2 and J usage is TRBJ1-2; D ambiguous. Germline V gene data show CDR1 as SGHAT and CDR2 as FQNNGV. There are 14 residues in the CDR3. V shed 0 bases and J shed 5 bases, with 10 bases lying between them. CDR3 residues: CASSLEFLVYGYTF. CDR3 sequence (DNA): TGTGCCAGCAGCTTAGAATTCTTGGTATATGGCTACACCTTC. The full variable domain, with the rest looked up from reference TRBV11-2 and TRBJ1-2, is EAGVAQSPRYKIIEKRQSVAFWCNPISGHATLYWYQQILGQGPKLLIQFQNNGVVDDSQLPKDRFSAERLKGVDSTLKIQPAKLEDSAVYLCASSLEFLVYGYTFGSGTRLTVV.

DNA of the CDR3: TGTGCCAGCAGTTCACCGGACGGACGCACAGATACGCAGTATTTT. This encodes CASSSPDGRTDTQYF. This chain connects TRBV28 to TRBJ2-3; D is uncertain. The CDR3 runs 15 residues. Germline V CDR1 and CDR2: MDHEN, SYDVKM. V was shortened by 4 bases and J by 1 base, with 12 bases between the two germline ends.

Here the CDR3 reads CASSPRTHPYEQYF. The CDR3, as DNA: TGTGCCAGCAGCCCAAGGACCCACCCCTACGAGCAGTACTTC. The chain links TRBV9 to TRBJ2-7; D gene ambiguous. Germline assignment: CDR1 SGDLS and CDR2 YYNGEE. Trimming stripped 4 bases from V and 2 bases from J, with 13 bases between. This CDR3 is 14 amino acids long.

CDR3 DNA sequence: TGTGCCAGCAGGCTCGGGACAGGAGGATTAAGCAATCAGCCCCAGCATTTT. Its protein product is CASRLGTGGLSNQPQHF. The chain employs TRBV27 and TRBJ1-5; TRBD1 matches at 8 bases. After removal of 6 bases from V and 1 base from J, the junction contained 11 bases not matched to a gene. This CDR3 is 17 amino acids long. Germline V gene data show CDR1 as MNHEY and CDR2 as SMNVEV (reference sequence).

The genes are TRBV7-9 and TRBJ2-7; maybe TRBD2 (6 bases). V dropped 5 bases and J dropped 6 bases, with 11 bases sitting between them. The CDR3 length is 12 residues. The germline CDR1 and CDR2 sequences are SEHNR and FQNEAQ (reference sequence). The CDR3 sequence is CASSLGGSEQYF. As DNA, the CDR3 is TGTGCCAGCAGCCTCGGGGGTAGCGAGCAGTACTTC.

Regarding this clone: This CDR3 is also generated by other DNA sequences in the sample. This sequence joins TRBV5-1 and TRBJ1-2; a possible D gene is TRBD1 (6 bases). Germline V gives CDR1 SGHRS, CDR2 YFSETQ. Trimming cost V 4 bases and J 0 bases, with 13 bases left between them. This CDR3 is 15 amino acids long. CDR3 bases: TGCGCCAGCAGCCTGGGACGGGGGCCTAACTATGGCTACACCTTC. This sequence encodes CASSLGRGPNYGYTF.

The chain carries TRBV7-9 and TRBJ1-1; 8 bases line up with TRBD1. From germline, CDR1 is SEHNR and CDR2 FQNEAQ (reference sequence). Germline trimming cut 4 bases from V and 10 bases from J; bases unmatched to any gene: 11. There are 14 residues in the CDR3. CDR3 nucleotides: TGTGCCAGCAGCTCTAGCTCAGGGGGCGCGGTAGCTTTCTTT. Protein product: CASSSSSGGAVAFF. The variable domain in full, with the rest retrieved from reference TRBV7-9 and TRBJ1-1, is DTGVSQNPRHKITKRGQNVTFRCDPISEHNRLYWYRQTLGQGPEFLTYFQNEAQLEKSRLLSDRFSAERPKGSFSTLEIQRTEQGDSAMYLCASSSSSGGAVAFFGQGTRLTVV.

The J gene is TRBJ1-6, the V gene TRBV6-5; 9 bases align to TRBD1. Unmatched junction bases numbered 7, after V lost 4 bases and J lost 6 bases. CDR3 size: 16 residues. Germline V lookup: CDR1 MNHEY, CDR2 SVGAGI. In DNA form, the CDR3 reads TGTGCCAGCAGTTTCCGGGACAGGGTCAGTAATTCACCCCTCCACTTT. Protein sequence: CASSFRDRVSNSPLHF.

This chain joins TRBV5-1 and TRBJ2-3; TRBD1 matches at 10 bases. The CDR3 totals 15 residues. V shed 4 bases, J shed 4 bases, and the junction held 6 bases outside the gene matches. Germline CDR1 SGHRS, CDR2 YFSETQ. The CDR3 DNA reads TGCGCCAGCAGCGACAGGGACAGGGGTGCAGATACGCAGTATTTT. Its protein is CASSDRDRGADTQYF.

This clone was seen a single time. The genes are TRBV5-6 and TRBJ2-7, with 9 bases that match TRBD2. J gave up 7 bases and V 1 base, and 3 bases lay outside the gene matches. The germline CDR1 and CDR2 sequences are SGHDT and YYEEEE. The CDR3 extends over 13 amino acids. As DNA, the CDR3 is TGTGCCAGCAGCTTGCTAGCGGGGTTTGAGCAGTACTTC. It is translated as CASSLLAGFEQYF.

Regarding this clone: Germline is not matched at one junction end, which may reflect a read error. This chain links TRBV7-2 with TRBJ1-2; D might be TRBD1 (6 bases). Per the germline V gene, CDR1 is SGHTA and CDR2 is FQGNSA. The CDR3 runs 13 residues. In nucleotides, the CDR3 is TGTGCCAGCAACTTAGGGGGGATCCATGGCTACACCTTC. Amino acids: CASNLGGIHGYTF. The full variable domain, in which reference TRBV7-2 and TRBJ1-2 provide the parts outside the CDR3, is GAGVSQSPSNKVTEKGKDVELRCDPISGHTALYWYRQSLGQGLEFLIYFQGNSAPDKSGLPSDRFSAERTGGSVSTLTIQRTQQEDSAVYLCASNLGGIHGYTFGSGTRLTVV.

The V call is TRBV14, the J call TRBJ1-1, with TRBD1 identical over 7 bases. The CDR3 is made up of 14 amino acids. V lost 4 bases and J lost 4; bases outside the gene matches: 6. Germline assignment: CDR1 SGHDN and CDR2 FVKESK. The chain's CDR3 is CASSRDREGTEAFF. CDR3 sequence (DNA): TGTGCCAGCAGCCGCGACAGGGAGGGCACTGAAGCTTTCTTT.

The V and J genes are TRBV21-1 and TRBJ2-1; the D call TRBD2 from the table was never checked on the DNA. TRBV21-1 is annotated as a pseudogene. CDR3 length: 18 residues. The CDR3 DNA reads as TGTGCCAGCAGCATCGTATTGGGGGGTTCGTACTCCTACAATGAGCAGTTCTTC. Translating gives CASSIVLGGSYSYNEQFF.

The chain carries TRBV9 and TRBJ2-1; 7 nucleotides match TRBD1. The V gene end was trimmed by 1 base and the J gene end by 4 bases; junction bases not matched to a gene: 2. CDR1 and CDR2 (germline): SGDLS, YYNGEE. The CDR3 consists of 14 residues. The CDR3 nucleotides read TGTGCCAGCAGCGTAAGGGACAGTTACAATGAGCAGTTCTTC. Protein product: CASSVRDSYNEQFF.

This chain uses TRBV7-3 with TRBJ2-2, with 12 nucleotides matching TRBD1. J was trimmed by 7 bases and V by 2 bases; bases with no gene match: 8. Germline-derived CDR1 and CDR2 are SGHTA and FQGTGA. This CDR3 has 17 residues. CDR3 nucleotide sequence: TGTGCCAGCAGCTTACCGGGACAGGGGGCCATGGACGGGGAGCTGTTTTTT. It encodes CASSLPGQGAMDGELFF. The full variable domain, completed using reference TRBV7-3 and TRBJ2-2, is GAGVSQTPSNKVTEKGKYVELRCDPISGHTALYWYRQSLGQGPEFLIYFQGTGAADDSGLPNDRFFAVRPEGSVSTLKIQRTERGDSAVYLCASSLPGQGAMDGELFFGEGSRLTVL.

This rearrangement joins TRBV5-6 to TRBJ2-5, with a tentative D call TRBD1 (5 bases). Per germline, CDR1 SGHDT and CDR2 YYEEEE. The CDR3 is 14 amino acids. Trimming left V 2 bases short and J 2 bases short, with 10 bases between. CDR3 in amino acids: CASSFTTDQETQYF. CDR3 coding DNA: TGTGCCAGCAGCTTTACGACAGATCAAGAGACCCAGTACTTC.

This CDR3 is CASSILDWGETGELFF. The DNA for the CDR3 is TGTGCCAGTAGTATTTTAGACTGGGGTGAGACCGGGGAGCTGTTTTTT. V usage is TRBV19 and J usage is TRBJ2-2; D is ambiguous. V lost 3 bases, J lost 5 bases, and 16 bases lay in between. CDR3 size: 16 residues. Germline V gene sequence: CDR1 LNHDA, CDR2 SQIVND (reference sequence).